A selection of T cell receptor beta chains follows, all from one sample in a study of shared clonotypes between healthy human individuals. Here immunoSEQ multiplex PCR was the method, and the copy in TCRdb shows in-frame clones only, minus some. The table includes about 2.1 million clones, approximately 92% detected once. Sequenced sample: naive CD8+ T cells from PBMCs. These receptors were obtained from a man aged 18 to 29 in good health. Some clones in this sample may be carry-over from other donors' samples. The CDR3 runs from the conserved cysteine through the conserved F or W. D genes are given only for firm matches. Only some rows state a clone size, as once, few, many or a class for expanded clones.

CDR3nt	CDR3aa	d_gene	j_gene	abundance	v_gene
TGTGCCAGCTCACCAGGGACAGGGACTGGAAACACCATATATTTT	CASSPGTGTGNTIYF	TRBD1	TRBJ1-3	-	TRBV18
TGTGCCCGAGATCGGACTAGCGGGAGCTCCTACAATGAGCAGTTCTTC	CARDRTSGSSYNEQFF	TRBD2	TRBJ2-1	-	TRBV2
TGCAGCGTTGTCGGGGGGCGGGATTCTCACTACGAGCAGTACTTC	CSVVGGRDSHYEQYF	-	TRBJ2-7	-	TRBV29-1
TGTGCCAGCAGTTATGGTGGGGCTGGACAGTCCTACGAGCAGTACTTC	CASSYGGAGQSYEQYF	-	TRBJ2-7	-	TRBV6-5
TGTGCCATCAGTGATAGCGGGGTCTCGGGCGAGCAGTACTTC	CAISDSGVSGEQYF	TRBD2	TRBJ2-7	-	TRBV10-3
TGTGCCAGCAGCGACAATTCGGCTGGCTACACCTTC	CASSDNSAGYTF	-	TRBJ1-2	once	TRBV6-5
TGTGCCAGCAGCTCCGGTTTGGATTCAGATACGCAGTATTTT	CASSSGLDSDTQYF	-	TRBJ2-3	-	TRBV5-4
TGTGCCAGCGGGGAGGGGGGCGAGGAAGATACGCAGTATTTT	CASGEGGEEDTQYF	-	TRBJ2-3	-	TRBV2
TGTGCTAGTGGCCGGGACAGGGGGCTGAGGGCTTTCTTT	CASGRDRGLRAFF	TRBD1	TRBJ1-1	-	TRBV12-5
TGTGCCAGCAGTTCCCCGCATAGGCCCACCGGGGAGCTGTTTTTT	CASSSPHRPTGELFF	-	TRBJ2-2	-	TRBV6-5
TGTGCCAGCTCATTAAAGGTAACGCTGCCGAGCTCCTACAATGAGCAGTTCTTC	CASSLKVTLPSSYNEQFF	-	TRBJ2-1	-	TRBV18
TGTGCCAGCAGCTTAGGAACAGGTCCCCTCCCCTACGAGCAGTACTTC	CASSLGTGPLPYEQYF	-	TRBJ2-7	-	TRBV7-6
TGTGCCAGCAGCGCGGGACTAGCGCCCGAGCAGTTCTTC	CASSAGLAPEQFF	TRBD2	TRBJ2-1	once	TRBV9
TGCAGCGTTGGGGCAGAAGCGGGCGAGCAGTACTTC	CSVGAEAGEQYF	-	TRBJ2-7	-	TRBV29-1
TGTGCCAGCAGCCAGGGTACTCAAACAGGGGATACGCAGTATTTT	CASSQGTQTGDTQYF	-	TRBJ2-3	-	TRBV27
TGTGCCAGCAGCTCCCCCCCAGGCCCGCTCCAAGAGACCCAGTACTTC	CASSSPPGPLQETQYF	-	TRBJ2-5	-	TRBV11-2
TGTGCCAGCAGCTTAGACGGGAGGGCCTACTACGAGCAGTACTTC	CASSLDGRAYYEQYF	TRBD2	TRBJ2-7	-	TRBV7-8
TGTGCCACCAGCAGAGAAGGAGGACATAATGAAAAACTGTTTTTT	CATSREGGHNEKLFF	-	TRBJ1-4	-	TRBV15
TGCAGCGTTGAATTGGCGACAGAGTACAATGAGCAGTTCTTC	CSVELATEYNEQFF	-	TRBJ2-1	-	TRBV29-1
TGCGCCAGCAGCTTGGCCGCTAAGACAGGGAGACCTTCTGGGGAGCAGTACTTC	CASSLAAKTGRPSGEQYF	TRBD1	TRBJ2-7	-	TRBV5-1
TGTGCCAGCAGTTTACGGAGCTCTGGAAACACCATATATTTT	CASSLRSSGNTIYF	-	TRBJ1-3	-	TRBV27
TGTGCCATCACCACCGGGGATGCTGGGGCCAACGTCCTGACTTTC	CAITTGDAGANVLTF	-	TRBJ2-6	-	TRBV10-3
TGTGCCAGCAGGTCAGGGAACACCGGGGAGCTGTTTTTT	CASRSGNTGELFF	-	TRBJ2-2	-	TRBV7-9
TGTGCCAGCTCACCATCCCCCCGTGACACAGATACGCAGTATTTT	CASSPSPRDTDTQYF	-	TRBJ2-3	-	TRBV18
TGTGCCAGTAGTATCGGGCGGGAGACCCAGTACTTC	CASSIGRETQYF	-	TRBJ2-5	-	TRBV19
TGCGCCAGCAGCCAAGTGGGACAGGAGCTTCCTACCGGTGGCTACACCTTC	CASSQVGQELPTGGYTF	TRBD1	TRBJ1-2	-	TRBV4-1
TGTGCCAGCAGCTCACGACGGGGCGAGCAAGATACGCAGTATTTT	CASSSRRGEQDTQYF	-	TRBJ2-3	once	TRBV9
TGTGCCAGTCGGGCAGGGGCTGTAGGGGAGCAGTACTTC	CASRAGAVGEQYF	-	TRBJ2-7	once	TRBV19